This TCR beta chain emerged from a study of T cell changes during pregnancy in multiple sclerosis (dated by TCRdb to between 2018 and 2021). Turning to the overall study: Changes in the T cell repertoire over the course of pregnancy were examined in this study in women with multiple sclerosis.

Including cysteine and phenylalanine, the CDR3 has 16 amino acids. The entry retains the CDR3 DNA only, 48 bases that are in frame from base 1. V lost 1 base and J lost 4 bases, and the count of bases not matched to a germline gene is 6. Based on the germline V gene, the CDR1 and CDR2 sequences are SGHRS and YFSETQ. As to this clone: It has no known antigen specificity. No quality values exist for individual bases; no much larger clone is one base distant.

Library preparation used the immunoSEQ multiplex PCR assay. TCRdb took over this immuneACCESS table, retaining in-frame rearrangements with V and J assigned. Such tables are incomplete; in checked studies, under half of the missing clones stem from an unresolved V gene, and the remainder is unexplained. This sample has about 36,000 clones in its table, and around 90% of those were observed once. The biggest ten clones account for around 0.48% of the sample. Sequencing used CD4+ T cells from peripheral blood mononuclear cells, obtained after pregnancy. The source is a female donor with multiple sclerosis, enrolled in a pregnancy study. The V and J segments used are TRBV5-1 and TRBJ2-1; 9 middle bases align to TRBD2. The CDR3 is CASSLIGGGVYNEQFF. The DNA reads as follows: TGCGCCAGCAGCTTGATAGGCGGGGGGGTATACAATGAGCAGTTCTTC.